The clone carrying this T cell receptor (beta chain) occurred many times. The entry originates in a study of Graves' ophthalmopathy and Graves' hyperthyroidism. RNA served as the template for amplifying TCR beta CDR3 regions. First-round RT-PCR with HTBI primers preceded a second-round multiplex PCR. Each CDR3 protein gets one entry after TCRdb re-called the multiplex PCR reads with MiXCR. The data contain fewer than 600,000 distinct CDR3 sequences, 14% of them singletons. Input material: blood. The clonotype comes from a woman aged 25 to 39 with Graves' ophthalmopathy.

The CDR3 DNA reads as TGTGCCTGGAGTGTATCGGGGCAAGGAAACACCATATATTTT. This codes for CAWSVSGQGNTIYF. This chain uses TRBV30 with TRBJ1-3, with D perhaps TRBD1 (5 bases). In germline, CDR1 is GTSNPN, CDR2 SVGIG (reference sequence). This CDR3 is built from 14 residues. V was shortened by 0 bases and J by 4 bases, with 10 bases between the two germline ends.